Sequencing of this TCR beta chain was carried out in a study of blood T cell repertoires in COVID-19. Across the whole study: Sources were T cells, B-cell-depleted T cells, or PBMCs; the material itself was cDNA or gDNA.

Original processing notes: Estimates of nucleated cell counts were drawn from the amplification of reference gene primers. Some clones are missing from TCRdb's copy, which holds only in-frame ones; the method was immunoSEQ multiplex PCR. Clone size and the V and J calls come from that table; the DNA yielded D and trimming. In the table there are some 150,000 clones, approximately 80% of which are singletons. The CDR3 covers 14 residues. Trimming cost V 0 bases and J 4 bases, with 7 bases left between them. CDR1 and CDR2 (germline): MGHRA, YSYEKL. The sequence was obtained from a man between 60 and 70 years old with active or convalescent COVID-19. This chain connects TRBV4-1 to TRBJ2-1, with D unresolved. Sequencing input: peripheral blood. The CDR3 here is CASSQEPIYNEQFF. The CDR3 DNA sequence: TGCGCCAGCAGCCAAGAACCTATTTACAATGAGCAGTTCTTC.